This TCR beta chain was obtained from a study of CD8+ T cells in alopecia areata. Study-level information: Oral tofacitinib, 5 to 10 mg twice daily, was given in an open-label trial. Tofacitinib therapy lasting 6 to 18 months was followed by 6 months off drug. Study-wide points: During tofacitinib treatment, many expanded lesional clones remained in scalp and blood. Patients shared TCRs less clearly than mice did, possibly for HLA-related reasons.

On this clone: Its target is unknown.

Treatment described: oral pan-JAK inhibitor, 5-10 mg twice daily. The germline V gene has CDR1 DFQATT and CDR2 SNEGSKA (reference sequence). Trimming took 5 bases from V and 6 from J, leaving 9 bases between them. The CDR3 has 11 residues. RNA was isolated and reverse transcribed to cDNA, the sequencing template. Measured with immunoSEQ multiplex PCR; TCRdb has only the in-frame clones, and not every one. The table records about 300,000 clones, 58% of them present only once. This sequence was found in a human donor with alopecia areata. The V call is TRBV20-1, the J call TRBJ2-3; unclear D gene. This specimen was CD4+ T cells sorted from blood, taken at week 24, from a patient treated with tofacitinib. CDR3 nucleotide sequence: TGCAGTGCTTCGGACGGTGATACGCAGTATTTT. This gives the protein CSASDGDTQYF.